This entry features one T cell receptor beta chain sequence. This receptor's antigen is unknown. Per-base quality was not reported, and no clone a single base away is much larger than it. The cohort consisted of 600 to 700 healthy bone marrow donors. Cohort members were all nominally healthy when sampled, although unrecorded immune exposures were likely present. The donor was CMV seronegative and belonged to the group of approximately 320 seronegative cohort members. A peripheral blood sample was collected from each donor, and TCR beta sequencing was performed on peripheral blood mononuclear cells. Genomic DNA was extracted from the blood cell samples with the Qiagen DNeasy Blood Extraction Kit. This record belongs to a study of cytomegalovirus exposure and HLA in healthy donors (dated by TCRdb to about 2017). Background on the whole study: In an earlier analysis of some 610 of the donors, about 270 Gb of sequence data and 120 million or so unique TCR beta sequences from some 170 million T cells were reported. A later genetic analysis took genome-wide SNP genotypes for about three fifths of the 666 donors and used that subset as a discovery cohort. Across about 370 genotyped donors of the cohort, an average of approximately 240,000 unique TCR beta nucleotide sequences per donor were sequenced, and approximately 17% of those sequences were non-productive. Using immunosequencing, the study profiled T cell repertoires from around 670 subjects and related those repertoires to cytomegalovirus serostatus. Donor age, sex, ethnicity and CMV serostatus were compiled together with the repertoire data. To predict cytomegalovirus infection status, the study combined high-throughput TCR immunosequencing, statistical association of individual TCRs with disease status, and machine learning. Every discovery cohort repertoire had been produced on one sequencing platform. Typing coverage varied by locus: roughly 629-630 donors for A, B, C, DRB1 and DQB1; 522 for DQA1; 606 for DPA1; around 450 for DPB1. The study aimed to test whether signatures of past pathogen exposure could be identified by cataloging public T cell receptors. Rather than using new phenotypic data, the later analysis identified candidate immune exposures from TCR beta sequences and from how often those sequences occurred across donors. In a later analysis, previously published TCR beta repertoires from 600 to 850 donors were re-analyzed and high-resolution HLA genotyping was added so that TCR occurrence patterns could be studied. An early release covering approximately 600 HLA-typed donors comprised around 300 gigabases of sequencing data and approximately 85 million unique TCR sequences. A separate validation cohort of over a hundred different subjects was used in addition to the roughly 670-subject first cohort. Several DR-DQ haplotypes were treated as single units for association and clustering because of strong linkage in the cohort. Of the 300 to 500 genotyped donors, less than 90% were placed in the genetic ancestry cluster associated with self-reported Caucasian donors. An earlier analysis of some 600 of the donors applied high-throughput TCR beta sequencing to assess whether each TCR beta V gene segment acted as functional or pseudogenic. Both class I and class II loci were covered by HLA typing, at four-digit resolution. The research as a whole found: Because some donors lacked HLA typing at each locus, the association tests relied only on the typed subset. Compared with the roughly 700-donor mean, donors in an Asian-associated ancestry cluster had fewer N-insertions in productive TCRs, according to a later genetic analysis. The cohort was sequenced for TCR beta chains only, and without alpha or paired-chain data the features that could be detected were limited. According to a later analysis, most CMV-associated TCR beta chains appeared to be HLA-restricted, and the HLA associations seemed to be driven largely by CMV exposure. Roughly uniform sequencing depth across donors was assumed in presence/absence analyses, although this assumption may not hold. The only immune exposure information available for the cohort was CMV serostatus. According to a later analysis, TCR association rates differed among HLA loci, with DRB1 alleles showing the most associated TCRs and HLA-C alleles showing the fewest. In both the original and validation cohorts, the classifier was reported to diagnose cytomegalovirus status with high specificity and sensitivity. A later analysis found that HLA-associated TCR beta chains were more clonally expanded and had lower generation probabilities than equally common non-associated chains. Because counts were too low, roughly 16 rarely observed V segments, including chromosome 9 orphons, were left out of the earlier analysis of about 500 of the donors. Correlated functional status among segregating V segments might be attributable to linkage disequilibrium, but an unknown experimental factor could not be ruled out. A total of 164 TCR beta chains were listed by the study as associated with cytomegalovirus. Strong co-occurrence of HLA alleles, especially DR and DQ, made assigning TCR associations to individual alleles difficult. Three of the identified cytomegalovirus-associated TCR beta chains were confirmed in vitro to be specific for cytomegalovirus antigens. According to the authors, the approach could potentially be generalized to other disease states and immunological phenotypes. Several of the top co-occurrence clusters appeared to be linked to parvovirus B19, influenza, CMV and Epstein-Barr virus, according to a later analysis. A later genetic analysis associated a missense DCLRE1C variant with V-gene and J-gene trimming of TCR beta chains, and an independent cohort replicated the association. A cluster of highly shared sequence variants was judged likely to represent a technical artifact of the sequencing pipeline. A further reported finding was that TCR beta sequences accurately predicted the HLA-A and HLA-B alleles for most subjects in the first cohort. Across donors, most TCR sequences were observed very rarely, whereas some public TCRs were present in many individuals. Some IMGT-functional V segments, including TRBV6-2 and TRBV6-3, could not be told apart with the 87-base-pair reads, so those segments were excluded. At a false discovery rate of 0.05, a later analysis linked 15,000 to 20,000 TCR beta sequences to specific HLA alleles. Broadly in line with IMGT annotations, most TCR beta V segments showed up in productive rearrangements about 87% or about 30% of the time in an earlier analysis of around 600 of the donors.

Preparation of the library involved the immunoSEQ multiplex PCR assay. For the multiplex PCR, a mixture combining 60 forward primers for TCR Vbeta segments and 13 reverse primers for TCR Jbeta segments was used. A multiplex PCR assay on genomic DNA amplified the CDR3 region of rearranged TCR beta genes. The Illumina HiSeq System was used to sequence the amplified TCR beta libraries as 87-base-pair reads. As for how the authors treated the data: A later analysis counted tens of millions of unique TCR beta chains across the 700 or so repertoires, and some 11 million of these chains were shared by at least two donors. A nearest-neighbor algorithm error-corrected the raw reads and collapsed the reads into unique sequences, merging closely related sequences to remove PCR and sequencing errors. CDR3 sequences were aligned to IMGT reference sequences to assign V, D and J gene segments. For a sequence to be retained, at least a six-nucleotide match to both a V gene segment and a J gene segment was required. Rearrangements were classified as productive when the CDR3 lacked stop codons and remained in frame with V and J, and all other rearrangements were classified as non-productive. Following IMGT convention, CDR3 was defined as the stretch from the second conserved V-encoded cysteine to the conserved J-encoded phenylalanine. The earlier analysis of 450 to 750 of the donors excluded any sequence lacking an unambiguous match to a single V gene segment. In an earlier analysis of some 590 of the donors, a V segment was called functional when productive rearrangements were above 56.7%, and segregating when the standard deviation between donors exceeded 5%. A statistical classification framework was built to diagnose cytomegalovirus status from the catalog of TCR beta chain sequences. In a later analysis, V and J genes were assigned by comparing TCR nucleotide sequences against IMGT/GENE-DB human TR gene sequences. Using the TCRdist pipeline, a later analysis assigned CDR3 sequences along with most-parsimonious VDJ recombination scenarios. In a later analysis, each TCR beta chain was defined by its CDR3 amino acid sequence together with its V-gene family, and reads without a unique V-gene family were excluded. A later analysis removed several hundred highly shared, low-generation-probability nucleotide sequences to deal with suspected cross-contamination and a sequencing artifact. A later analysis calculated a clonal expansion index for each public chain from normalized within-repertoire ranks of inferred template counts. A later analysis computed generation probabilities with a VDJ recombination model fitted to out-of-frame rearrangements, and checked the results against IGoR. A later analysis scored TCR-TCR, TCR-HLA and TCR-CMV co-occurrence with hypergeometric tests, applying a repertoire-size bias correction to TCR pairs. To estimate false discovery rates, a later analysis permuted the HLA or CMV assignments 20 times. In a later analysis, co-occurring TCRs were grouped using DBSCAN, and TCRdist sequence similarity was added for clustering within HLA-allele-positive subsets. For co-occurrence clustering, repertoires with fewer than 30,000 or more than 120,000 public chains were excluded, along with a handful of repertoires with anomalous nucleotide sharing. The clones in this table, taken by TCRdb from immuneACCESS, are in-frame only. Not every clone is retained; where verified, under half of the shortfall comes from an unresolved V gene, and the cause of the rest is unknown. That table is the source of V, J and clone size, and D and trimming were worked out from the DNA. The sample profile shows approximately 120,000 clones; 70% to 80% of them were found once. The ten largest clones represent 2% to 3% of the sample.

V is shortened by 5 bases, J by 4 bases, and the region joining them spans 20 bases. CDR1 is given as LGHNT and CDR2 as FRNRAP, both from the germline V gene. From its cysteine to its phenylalanine, the CDR3 spans 16 amino acids. The retained sequence is limited to the CDR3, 48 bases, with the frame set at the first base. The rearrangement combines TRBV12-5 with TRBJ1-1; TRBD1 could be the D gene, as 5 bases match. Sequencing was performed on PBMCs. The origin of this receptor is a female donor in good health and CMV-seronegative. The DNA sequence is TGTGCTAGTGGTCTTTCCGCAGGGTGGGGAAGCACTGAAGCTTTCTTT. Translation gives CASGLSAGWGSTEAFF.